Below, one T cell receptor beta chain is given with its context. The data are from a study of blood T cell repertoires in COVID-19. Study as a whole: Samples representing acute and convalescent COVID-19 were sourced from the United States, Italy and Spain.

TCRdb keeps only in-frame clones here, not all; method: immunoSEQ multiplex PCR. The sample includes about 200,000 clones, approximately 87% of them seen just once. Those enrolled in Seattle joined during active infection and were followed longitudinally afterward. Germline-derived CDR1 and CDR2 are GTSNPN and SVGIG (reference sequence). V was clipped by 1 base and J by 9 bases; unmatched bases: 6. The CDR3 length is 14 residues. The rearrangement joins TRBV30 to TRBJ1-6; 7 bases match TRBD1. The sequenced material came from peripheral blood. The receptor was derived from a person aged 65 to 85 with COVID-19, enrolled during active disease. DNA for the CDR3: TGTGCCTGGAGTGCAGACAGGGAGATTTCACCCCTCCACTTT. It codes for CAWSADREISPLHF.